The source of this T cell receptor beta chain is a study of T cell changes during pregnancy in multiple sclerosis. Sequenced by immunoSEQ multiplex PCR; TCRdb stores in-frame clones only, minus some. In the table there are some 94,000 clones, around 90% of which are singletons. Trimming cost V 0 bases and J 7 bases, with 9 bases left between them. From germline, CDR1 is MNHEY and CDR2 SMNVEV (reference sequence). The CDR3 spans 14 residues. Source: peripheral blood, taken in the first trimester of pregnancy. The J gene is TRBJ2-2, the V gene TRBV27; tentative D call: TRBD2 (6 bases). This sequence was found in a female donor with multiple sclerosis, enrolled in a pregnancy study. CDR3 sequence (DNA): TGTGCCAGCAGTTTATCGGCGGGAAGCGGGGAGCTGTTTTTT. This gives the protein CASSLSAGSGELFF.